This TCR beta chain appears in the sequencing data of a study of blood T cell repertoires in COVID-19. In the study's own analysis: By means of reference gene primer amplification, nucleated cell counts were estimated. Generated by immunoSEQ multiplex PCR, the TCRdb table keeps only in-frame clones and is missing some. V and J calls and clone size follow that table, whereas D and trimming were derived from the DNA. Found here are 300,000 to 400,000 clones, around nine tenths of them singletons; the top ten hold roughly 3.1%. Germline assignment: CDR1 SGHDN and CDR2 FVKESK. The V end was cut by 0 bases, the J end by 8 bases, with 14 bases between. The CDR3 spans 15 residues.

The gene calls are TRBV14 and TRBJ2-4; TRBD2 is a possible D gene (6 bases). Sequenced: peripheral blood. The TCR originated in a human donor in a cohort sampled during active COVID-19. This chain's CDR3 is CASSQDPAREDIQYF. The CDR3 nucleotides read TGTGCCAGCAGCCAAGATCCCGCCAGGGAGGACATTCAGTACTTC.